This entry lists 22 T cell receptor beta chains sequenced from one sample in a study of cytomegalovirus exposure and HLA in healthy donors. PCR involved 60 Vbeta and 13 Jbeta primers. TCRdb's copy holds only in-frame clones and misses some; the assay was immunoSEQ multiplex PCR. The sample shows tens of thousands of clones, approximately 79% of them seen only once. Sequences were obtained from PBMCs. These receptors came from a man aged 30 to 45 in good health and CMV-seronegative.

The chain carries TRBV7-2 and TRBJ2-7; no clear D gene. Germline V lookup: CDR1 SGHTA, CDR2 FQGNSA. Deletions cut 5 bases from V and 3 bases from J, with 8 bases between. This CDR3 has 12 residues. Written as DNA, the CDR3 is TGTGCCAGCAGCCCAGGATACTACGAGCAGTACTTC. Residues: CASSPGYYEQYF. The full variable domain, completed using reference TRBV7-2 and TRBJ2-7, is GAGVSQSPSNKVTEKGKDVELRCDPISGHTALYWYRQSLGQGLEFLIYFQGNSAPDKSGLPSDRFSAERTGGSVSTLTIQRTQQEDSAVYLCASSPGYYEQYFGPGTRLTVT.

This clone was counted only a few times. This chain connects TRBV7-9 to TRBJ1-2; TRBD1 matches at 9 bases. This CDR3 contains 15 residues. V lost 5 bases and J lost 6; bases outside the gene matches: 10. The germline gives CDR1 SEHNR, CDR2 FQNEAQ (reference sequence). The CDR3 sequence is CASSQLPGQGHGYTF. CDR3 coding DNA: TGTGCCAGCAGCCAACTCCCGGGACAGGGCCATGGCTACACCTTC.

The chain carries TRBV28 and TRBJ1-1, with 12 nucleotides matching TRBD1. V trimming: 4 bases; J trimming: 3 bases; junction bases outside the gene matches: 9. The CDR3 is made up of 17 amino acids. Per the germline V gene, CDR1 is MDHEN and CDR2 is SYDVKM. The CDR3 nucleotides are TGTGCCAGCAGTTCCCCGGGACAGGGGGCGATGGACACTGAAGCTTTCTTT. This translates into CASSSPGQGAMDTEAFF.

The chain joins TRBV11-2 to TRBJ1-4, with 7 bases lining up with TRBD1. V lost 7 bases and J lost 1; bases outside the gene matches: 3. CDR1 and CDR2 from the germline V gene are SGHAT and FQNNGV. This CDR3 spans 14 amino acids. The CDR3 DNA reads as TGTGCCAGCACAGACAGGGTAACTAATGAAAAACTGTTTTTT. Translated, it gives CASTDRVTNEKLFF.

The CDR3 sequence is CASRSGQGREKLFF. CDR3 in DNA: TGTGCCAGCAGGTCCGGACAGGGTAGAGAAAAACTGTTTTTT. This chain connects TRBV11-2 to TRBJ1-4; TRBD1 matches at 8 bases. Germline CDR1 and CDR2: SGHAT and FQNNGV. The CDR3 runs 14 residues. V shed 6 bases and J 8 bases; nucleotides not matched to a gene: 8.

This clone appeared a single time. The chain links TRBV15 to TRBJ2-7; D is possibly TRBD2 (5 bases). V lost 0 bases and J 9 bases, leaving 9 bases between the germline ends. Germline V lookup: CDR1 LNHNV, CDR2 YYDKDF (reference sequence). CDR3 length equals 12 residues. The CDR3 DNA reads TGTGCCACCAGCAGAGATTGGGCGGGGCAGTACTTC. Its protein is CATSRDWAGQYF.

The J gene is TRBJ1-1, the V gene TRBV2; possible D gene TRBD1, 6 bases. The germline V gene has CDR1 SNHLY and CDR2 FYNNEI. The CDR3 contains 12 residues. Trimming stripped 7 bases from V and 3 bases from J, with 9 bases between. CDR3 sequence: CASTTGYTEAFF. The CDR3 DNA reads TGTGCCAGCACAACAGGGTACACTGAAGCTTTCTTT.

This clone was seen just once. V gene TRBV2 combines with J gene TRBJ2-7, with 8 bases aligning to TRBD1. Germline V lookup: CDR1 SNHLY, CDR2 FYNNEI. There are 15 residues in the CDR3. Trimming removed 6 bases from V and 0 bases from J; junction bases left unmatched: 7. The CDR3 is CASSSRDRSSYEQYF. The CDR3 DNA reads TGTGCCAGCAGCTCCCGGGACAGGAGCTCCTACGAGCAGTACTTC.

This clone appeared a few times. The chain has TRBV6-1 and TRBJ1-5; 7 bases match TRBD1. The V gene's germline CDR1 is MNHNS and CDR2 SASEGT. The length of the CDR3 is 15 residues. Trimming cost V 6 bases and J 2 bases; bases outside gene matches: 7. CDR3 amino acids: CASSEAQGRNQPQHF. Written as DNA, the CDR3 is TGTGCCAGCAGCGAGGCACAGGGGCGCAATCAGCCCCAGCATTTT.

CDR3 nucleotides: TGTGCCAGCAGCGTAGGGAGCGGGGGCCTGTCCTACGAGCAGTACTTC. Protein sequence: CASSVGSGGLSYEQYF. V and J are TRBV9 and TRBJ2-7; 8 positions agree with TRBD2. J was trimmed by 1 base and V by 0 bases; bases with no gene match: 6. The CDR3 contains 16 residues. Germline V gives CDR1 SGDLS, CDR2 YYNGEE.

This clone was seen a handful of times. The chain recombines TRBV30 with TRBJ1-3; maybe TRBD1 (6 bases). V gave up 0 bases and J gave up 0 bases, with 15 bases separating them. The CDR3 is 17 amino acids. Germline CDR1 reads GTSNPN; CDR2 reads SVGIG (reference sequence). In DNA form, the CDR3 reads TGTGCCTGGAGTGTATTGGGGGCCCCGGACTCTGGAAACACCATATATTTT. Its protein is CAWSVLGAPDSGNTIYF.

The genes are TRBV30 and TRBJ2-6; 8 positions match TRBD1. The germline V gene encodes CDR1 GTSNPN and CDR2 SVGIG (reference sequence). This CDR3 spans 17 amino acids. V trimming: 3 bases; J trimming: 0 bases; junction bases outside the gene matches: 7. The CDR3 DNA is TGTGCCTGGAGGAGGGACAGGACGACCTCTGGGGCCAACGTCCTGACTTTC. Translating gives CAWRRDRTTSGANVLTF.

The chain joins TRBV2 to TRBJ2-7; TRBD1 aligns across 9 bases. In germline, CDR1 is SNHLY, CDR2 FYNNEI. V trimming: 7 bases; J trimming: 2 bases; junction bases outside the gene matches: 3. The CDR3 length is 13 residues. The CDR3 loop is CASNDRGAYEQYF. The CDR3 coding sequence is TGTGCCAGCAATGACAGGGGGGCCTACGAGCAGTACTTC.

The rearrangement joins TRBV7-3 to TRBJ1-2, with D perhaps TRBD1 (6 bases). CDR1 is SGHTA and CDR2 is FQGTGA in the germline V gene. The length of the CDR3 is 14 residues. V lost 0 bases to trimming and J lost 6 bases, with 11 bases between them. The chain's CDR3 is CASSLTRAGDGYTF. As DNA, the CDR3 is TGTGCCAGCAGCTTAACGAGGGCAGGGGATGGCTACACCTTC.

This chain joins TRBV2 and TRBJ1-5; possible D gene TRBD1, 5 bases. The CDR3 loop spans 15 amino acids. The V and J ends lost 11 bases and 2 bases respectively, with 19 bases between them. Germline assignment: CDR1 SNHLY and CDR2 FYNNEI. The CDR3 sequence is CASGGWGGGNQPQHF. The DNA of the CDR3 is TGTGCCTCGGGGGGGTGGGGCGGGGGCAATCAGCCCCAGCATTTT.

This clone has just a few counts. The rearrangement joins TRBV5-6 to TRBJ2-7; a weak D match, TRBD1 (6 bases). The CDR3 runs to 14 residues. The V end was cut by 0 bases, the J end by 3 bases, with 10 bases between. Germline CDR1 is SGHDT and CDR2 is YYEEEE. As DNA, the CDR3 is TGTGCCAGCAGCTTGGTGCACAGGGACTACGAGCAGTACTTC. This gives the protein CASSLVHRDYEQYF.

The rearrangement joins TRBV15 to TRBJ2-5, with TRBD1 matching 9 bases. Germline values: CDR1 LNHNV, CDR2 YYDKDF (reference sequence). The V gene end was trimmed by 1 base and the J gene end by 7 bases; junction bases not matched to a gene: 4. The CDR3 extends over 14 amino acids. For the CDR3, the DNA is TGTGCCACCAGCAGAGGGGACAGGGCGGGGACCCAGTACTTC. Amino acid sequence: CATSRGDRAGTQYF. The whole variable domain, filled in from reference TRBV15 and TRBJ2-5, reads DAMVIQNPRYQVTQFGKPVTLSCSQTLNHNVMYWYQQKSSQAPKLLFHYYDKDFNNEADTPDNFQSRRPNTSFCFLDIRSPGLGDTAMYLCATSRGDRAGTQYFGPGTRLLVL.

This clone occurred a few times. J is TRBJ1-2 and V is TRBV9; D remains unclear. Germline V CDR1 and CDR2: SGDLS, YYNGEE. This CDR3 comprises 15 residues. V was trimmed by 6 bases and J by 0 bases, leaving 15 bases between them. CDR3 protein: CASNQDGRANYGYTF. Written as DNA, the CDR3 is TGTGCCAGCAACCAGGACGGGAGAGCTAACTATGGCTACACCTTC.

The rearrangement joins TRBV19 to TRBJ1-1; a possible D gene is TRBD1 (6 bases). This CDR3 is 12 amino acids long. From germline, CDR1 is LNHDA and CDR2 SQIVND (reference sequence). Trimming shortened V by 3 bases and J by 8 bases, and 10 bases separated the two germline ends. CDR3 bases: TGTGCCAGTAGTATTGGGGGGGCAGAAGCTTTCTTT. Translation gives CASSIGGAEAFF.

This clone was picked up a small number of times. This chain uses TRBV14 with TRBJ2-7, with 7 bases aligning to TRBD1. V was pared by 3 bases and J by 1 base, with 9 bases of the junction left unmatched. The length of the CDR3 is 16 residues. Germline-derived CDR1 and CDR2 are SGHDN and FVKESK. The CDR3 sequence: CASSHPGRGKSYEQYF. The CDR3 nucleotides are TGTGCCAGCAGCCACCCAGGCAGGGGGAAGTCCTACGAGCAGTACTTC.

The rearrangement uses TRBV7-6 and TRBJ1-3; D ambiguous. The germline CDR1 and CDR2 sequences are SGHVS and FNYEAQ. The germline V and J ends were trimmed by 3 bases and 0 bases, with 12 bases remaining between them. CDR3 length: 16 amino acids. CDR3 nucleotides: TGTGCCAGCAGCTTCGGCAGGAGGAGCTCTGGAAACACCATATATTTT. It codes for CASSFGRRSSGNTIYF.

The chain carries TRBV7-9 and TRBJ1-3; TRBD1 might be the D (5 bases). Trimming left V 0 bases short and J 2 bases short, with 17 bases between. CDR1 SEHNR and CDR2 FQNEAQ come from the germline V gene (reference sequence). CDR3 length: 18 residues. CDR3 sequence reads: CASSLAGAGLAAGNTIYF. The CDR3 nucleotides read TGTGCCAGCAGCTTAGCAGGGGCGGGGTTGGCCGCTGGAAACACCATATATTTT.